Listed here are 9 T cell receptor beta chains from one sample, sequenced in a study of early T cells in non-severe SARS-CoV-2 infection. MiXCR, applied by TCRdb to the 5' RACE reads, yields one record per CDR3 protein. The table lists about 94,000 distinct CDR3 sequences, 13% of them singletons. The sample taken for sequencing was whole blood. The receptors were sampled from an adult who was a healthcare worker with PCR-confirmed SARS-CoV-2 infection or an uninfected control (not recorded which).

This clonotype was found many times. CDR3 amino acids: CASKYGGQGFSGNTIYF. CDR3 sequence (DNA): TGTGCCAGCAAATACGGCGGGCAGGGCTTCTCTGGAAACACCATATATTTT. The J gene is TRBJ1-3, the V gene TRBV2; D is perhaps TRBD1 (5 bases). V gave up 7 bases and J gave up 0 bases, with 19 bases separating them. The CDR3 has 17 amino acids. Germline V gives CDR1 SNHLY, CDR2 FYNNEI.

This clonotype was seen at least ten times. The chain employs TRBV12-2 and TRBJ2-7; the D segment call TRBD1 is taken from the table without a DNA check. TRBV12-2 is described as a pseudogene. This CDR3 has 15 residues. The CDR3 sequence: CASRLRTVFSYEQYF. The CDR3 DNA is TGTGCAAGTCGCTTAAGGACAGTCTTCTCCTACGAGCAGTACTTC.

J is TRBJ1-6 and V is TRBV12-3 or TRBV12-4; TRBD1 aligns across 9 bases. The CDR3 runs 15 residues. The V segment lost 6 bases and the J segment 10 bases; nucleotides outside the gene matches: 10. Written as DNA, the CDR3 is TGTGCCAGCAGCCCGGGACAGGGAAGAAGGTCACCCCTCCACTTT. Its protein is CASSPGQGRRSPLHF.

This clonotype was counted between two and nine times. The CDR3 DNA is TGTGCCAGCAGGGCTGGACTAGCAACAGATACGCAGTATTTT. Its translation: CASRAGLATDTQYF. The chain has TRBV5-5 and TRBJ2-3; 8 nucleotides agree with TRBD2. Trimming removed 5 bases from V and 3 bases from J; junction bases left unmatched: 5. This CDR3 has 14 residues. From germline, CDR1 is SGHKS and CDR2 YYEKEE (reference sequence).

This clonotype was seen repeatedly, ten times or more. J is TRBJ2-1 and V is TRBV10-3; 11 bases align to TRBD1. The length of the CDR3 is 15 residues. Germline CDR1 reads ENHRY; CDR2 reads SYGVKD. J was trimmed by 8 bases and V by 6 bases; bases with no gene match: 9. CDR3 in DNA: TGTGCCATCAGCCCGGGACAGGGGGGAGTCGATGAGCAGTTCTTC. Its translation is CAISPGQGGVDEQFF.

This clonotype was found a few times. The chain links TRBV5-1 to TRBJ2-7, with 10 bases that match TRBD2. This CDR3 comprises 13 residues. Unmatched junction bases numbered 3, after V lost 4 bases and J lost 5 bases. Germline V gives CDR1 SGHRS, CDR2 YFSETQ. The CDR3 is CASSPSGGNEQYF. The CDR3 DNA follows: TGCGCCAGCAGCCCTAGCGGGGGTAACGAGCAGTACTTC. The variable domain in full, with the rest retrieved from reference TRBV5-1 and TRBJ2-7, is KAGVTQTPRYLIKTRGQQVTLSCSPISGHRSVSWYQQTPGQGLQFLFEYFSETQRNKGNFPGRFSGRQFSNSRSEMNVSTLELGDSALYLCASSPSGGNEQYFGPGTRLTVT.

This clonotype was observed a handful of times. CDR3 nucleotide sequence: TGTGCCAGCAGCCAAGATTCCCAAGAGACCCAGTACTTC. This sequence encodes CASSQDSQETQYF. This chain uses TRBV4-2 with TRBJ2-5; D is uncertain. Between the trimmed V and J ends, which lost 0 bases and 1 base, there was a span of 3 bases. CDR1 is LGHNA and CDR2 is YNFKEQ in the germline V gene. CDR3 length: 13 amino acids.

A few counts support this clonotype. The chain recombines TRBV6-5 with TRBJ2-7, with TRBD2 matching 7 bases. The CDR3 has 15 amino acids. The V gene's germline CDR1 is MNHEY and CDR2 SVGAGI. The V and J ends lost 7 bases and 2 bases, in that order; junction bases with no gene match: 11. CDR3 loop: CASKPHGAGAYEQYF. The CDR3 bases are TGTGCCAGCAAACCCCATGGGGCGGGGGCCTACGAGCAGTACTTC.

The CDR3 loop reads CASSRGRTKGGELFF. For the CDR3, the DNA is TGTGCCAGCAGCAGGGGACGGACGAAGGGCGGGGAGCTGTTTTTT. The V gene is TRBV28, the J gene TRBJ2-2; maybe TRBD1 (6 bases). The V gene lost 6 bases and the J gene lost 7 bases, with 18 bases spanning the gap. Germline V lookup: CDR1 MDHEN, CDR2 SYDVKM. The CDR3 consists of 15 residues.